A single sample is the source of the 18 T cell receptor beta chains below, sequenced in a study of shared clonotypes between healthy human individuals. The assay was immunoSEQ multiplex PCR, and TCRdb's table has in-frame clones only and misses some. The data show some 1,100,000 clones, approximately 78% seen once. Sequenced sample: memory CD4+ T cells from PBMCs. The subset: CD45RA-negative fraction. These receptors all come from a man younger than 30 in good health. Some clones in this sample may be carry-over from other donors' samples.

This CDR3 is CASSSRLSTDTQYF. The CDR3 DNA is TGTGCCAGCAGTTCCCGACTTAGCACAGATACGCAGTATTTT. The rearrangement joins TRBV27 to TRBJ2-3; no definite D call. The V gene lost 4 bases and the J gene lost 0 bases, with 8 bases spanning the gap. Germline CDR1 and CDR2: MNHEY and SMNVEV (reference sequence). The CDR3 spans 14 residues.

This chain uses TRBV20-1 with TRBJ2-1; 10 bases fit TRBD2. Trimming removed 4 bases from V and 14 bases from J; junction bases left unmatched: 5. The CDR3 has 11 residues. CDR1 is DFQATT and CDR2 is SNEGSKA in the germline V gene (reference sequence). The CDR3 region is CSATAGGPEFF. CDR3 in DNA: TGCAGTGCTACAGCGGGAGGGCCCGAGTTCTTC.

The J gene is TRBJ2-5, the V gene TRBV4-1; D is perhaps TRBD1 or TRBD2 (5 bases each). The V and J ends lost 4 bases and 5 bases respectively, with 17 bases between them. Per germline, CDR1 MGHRA and CDR2 YSYEKL. This CDR3 contains 15 residues. CDR3 DNA sequence: TGCGCCAGCAGCCCTCGGGACGTATCGAGGGAGACCCAGTACTTC. It yields the protein CASSPRDVSRETQYF.

The count of this clone is one. The rearrangement uses TRBV28 and TRBJ2-2; 8 nucleotides line up with TRBD1. With 5 bases clipped from V and 1 base from J, the junction kept 9 bases outside the gene matches. CDR1 and CDR2 from the germline V gene are MDHEN and SYDVKM. The CDR3 contains 17 residues. In DNA, the CDR3 is TGTGCCAGCAGTCTCAGACCCGGGACAGGGAACACCGGGGAGCTGTTTTTT. This encodes CASSLRPGTGNTGELFF.

The rearrangement links TRBV28 to TRBJ2-6, with 12 bases fitting TRBD1. V shed 6 bases and J 0 bases; nucleotides not matched to a gene: 12. In germline, CDR1 is MDHEN, CDR2 SYDVKM. CDR3 size: 20 residues. The CDR3 DNA reads as TGTGCCAGCAGGCATCCCGGGACAGGGGGCGAAAGCTCTGGGGCCAACGTCCTGACTTTC. It yields the protein CASRHPGTGGESSGANVLTF.

A remark on this clone: The sample holds other DNA sequences that translate to the same CDR3. J is TRBJ2-3 and V is TRBV5-4, with D uncertain. The CDR3 is made up of 11 amino acids. Germline CDR1 SGHNT, CDR2 YYREEE (reference sequence). V was clipped by 1 base and J by 5 bases, with 2 bases between them. CDR3 nucleotides: TGTGCCAGCAGCTTGAGAGATACGCAGTATTTT. Translation gives CASSLRDTQYF.

V usage is TRBV7-9 and J usage is TRBJ1-1; 9 bases agree with TRBD1. The trim removed 4 bases at V and 8 bases at J, leaving 11 bases unmatched. This CDR3 is 15 amino acids long. Germline V gives CDR1 SEHNR, CDR2 FQNEAQ (reference sequence). The chain's CDR3 is CASSSRGQGRGEAFF. CDR3 coding DNA: TGTGCCAGCAGCTCACGAGGACAGGGGAGAGGGGAAGCTTTCTTT.

V gene TRBV27 combines with J gene TRBJ2-7; TRBD2 matches at 11 bases. Germline CDR1 is MNHEY and CDR2 is SMNVEV (reference sequence). The CDR3 has 15 amino acids. Germline trimming cut 5 bases from V and 9 bases from J; bases unmatched to any gene: 12. CDR3 nucleotide sequence: TGTGCCAGCAGTCCGCGACTAGCGGGAACGAGGCGGCAGTACTTC. Amino acids: CASSPRLAGTRRQYF.

This clone was observed a single time. This chain links TRBV29-1 with TRBJ2-5, with TRBD1 matching over 8 bases. The CDR3 is 14 residues long. V shed 5 bases and J 5 bases; nucleotides not matched to a gene: 10. Germline V gives CDR1 SQVTM, CDR2 ANQGSEA. The CDR3 protein is CSVPPGQDSETQYF. The CDR3 DNA reads as TGCAGCGTTCCGCCGGGACAGGACTCTGAGACCCAGTACTTC.

V and J are TRBV18 and TRBJ1-1, with D possibly TRBD1 on 6 matching bases. V was trimmed by 3 bases and J by 4 bases, leaving 12 bases between them. From germline, CDR1 is KGHSH and CDR2 LQKENI. The CDR3 extends over 14 amino acids. CDR3 nucleotide sequence: TGTGCCAGCTCACCGGGGGACATGGTCACTGAAGCTTTCTTT. It yields the protein CASSPGDMVTEAFF. Using reference TRBV18 and TRBJ1-1 for the parts outside the CDR3, the full variable domain is NAGVMQNPRHLVRRRGQEARLRCSPMKGHSHVYWYRQLPEEGLKFMVYLQKENIIDESGMPKERFSAEFPKEGPSILRIQQVVRGDSAAYFCASSPGDMVTEAFFGQGTRLTVV.

The chain couples TRBV5-1 to TRBJ2-7; D may correspond to TRBD1 or TRBD2 (7 bases each). The CDR3 consists of 16 residues. The germline V gene encodes CDR1 SGHRS and CDR2 YFSETQ. Deletions cut 3 bases from V and 5 bases from J, with 21 bases between. CDR3 sequence: CASSWGGGAFLDEQYF. The CDR3, as DNA: TGCGCCAGCAGCTGGGGAGGGGGCGCCTTCCTAGACGAGCAGTACTTC.

The rearrangement links TRBV5-1 to TRBJ2-5; tentative D call: TRBD2 (6 bases). The CDR3 length is 16 residues. CDR1 is SGHRS and CDR2 is YFSETQ in the germline V gene. V was shortened by 0 bases and J by 2 bases, with 14 bases between the two germline ends. CDR3 coding DNA: TGCGCCAGCAGCTTGGGGCCTGCTGGGGGGCAAGAGACCCAGTACTTC. Amino acids: CASSLGPAGGQETQYF.

This clone was recorded many times. This rearrangement joins TRBV5-4 to TRBJ1-1; TRBD1 matches at 7 bases. After removal of 4 bases from V and 5 bases from J, the junction contained 14 bases not matched to a gene. The germline gives CDR1 SGHNT, CDR2 YYREEE (reference sequence). This CDR3 has 16 residues. The DNA of the CDR3 is TGTGCCAGCAGCCCAAATAACAGGGGAAGAGGTACTGAAGCTTTCTTT. Translating it yields CASSPNNRGRGTEAFF. Variable domain in full (rest from reference TRBV5-4 and TRBJ1-1): ETGVTQSPTHLIKTRGQQVTLRCSSQSGHNTVSWYQQALGQGPQFIFQYYREEENGRGNFPPRFSGLQFPNYSSELNVNALELDDSALYLCASSPNNRGRGTEAFFGQGTRLTVV.

The chain has TRBV5-1 and TRBJ2-7, with D uncertain. This CDR3 contains 12 residues. V was pared by 2 bases and J by 2 bases, with 5 bases between. Germline V gene sequence: CDR1 SGHRS, CDR2 YFSETQ. CDR3: CASSFDTYEQYF. CDR3 nucleotide sequence: TGCGCCAGCAGCTTCGATACCTACGAGCAGTACTTC.

As concerns this clone: This may arise from a read error, as a much more abundant clone is one base away. Other DNA sequences within the sample encode an identical CDR3. CDR3: CASSVAGSSGNTIYF. CDR3 DNA sequence: TGTGCCAGCAGCGTAGCGGGTAGCTCTGGAAACACCATATATTTT. The genes are TRBV9 and TRBJ1-3; no clear D. Between the trimmed V and J ends, which lost 0 bases and 0 bases, there was a span of 7 bases. The germline CDR1 and CDR2 sequences are SGDLS and YYNGEE. This CDR3 has 15 amino acids. The variable domain in full, with the rest retrieved from reference TRBV9 and TRBJ1-3, is DSGVTQTPKHLITATGQRVTLRCSPRSGDLSVYWYQQSLDQGLQFLIQYYNGEERAKGNILERFSAQQFPDLHSELNLSSLELGDSALYFCASSVAGSSGNTIYFGEGSWLTVV.

Comments on this clone: This specimen includes other DNA sequences encoding the same CDR3. The genes are TRBV6-5 and TRBJ1-1; D is unresolved. The germline V gene has CDR1 MNHEY and CDR2 SVGAGI. V was cut by 2 bases and J by 0 bases, with 7 bases left in between. This CDR3 has 14 amino acids. The CDR3 DNA sequence: TGTGCCAGCAGTTACCGACCCATGAACACTGAAGCTTTCTTT. It is translated as CASSYRPMNTEAFF.

The V gene is TRBV29-1, the J gene TRBJ2-2; TRBD2 is a possible D gene (6 bases). There are 14 residues in the CDR3. Per germline, CDR1 SQVTM and CDR2 ANQGSEA. The V end was cut by 6 bases, the J end by 2 bases, with 13 bases between. The CDR3 is CSVSGTLNTGELFF. In DNA, the CDR3 is TGCAGCGTCTCCGGGACTCTAAACACCGGGGAGCTGTTTTTT.

This rearrangement joins TRBV6-1 to TRBJ1-4; D is undetermined. Germline CDR1 reads MNHNS; CDR2 reads SASEGT. This CDR3 comprises 15 residues. V was clipped by 0 bases and J by 13 bases, with 18 bases between them. The CDR3 loop reads CASSEADLSPDSLFF. The CDR3 bases are TGTGCCAGCAGTGAAGCGGATCTTTCACCCGATTCACTGTTTTTT.